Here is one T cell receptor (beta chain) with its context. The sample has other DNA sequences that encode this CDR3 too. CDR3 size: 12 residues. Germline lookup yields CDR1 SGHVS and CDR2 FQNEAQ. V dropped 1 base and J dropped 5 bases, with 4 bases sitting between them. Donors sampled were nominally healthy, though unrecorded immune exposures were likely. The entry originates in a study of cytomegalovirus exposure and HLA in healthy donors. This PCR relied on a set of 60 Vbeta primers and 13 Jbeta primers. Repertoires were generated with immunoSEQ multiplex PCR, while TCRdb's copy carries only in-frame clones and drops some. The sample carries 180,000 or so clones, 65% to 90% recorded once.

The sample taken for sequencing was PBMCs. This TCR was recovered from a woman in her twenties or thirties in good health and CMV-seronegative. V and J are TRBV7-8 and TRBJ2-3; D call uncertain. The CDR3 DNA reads TGTGCCAGCAGCTTAGGTCGAGATACGCAGTATTTT. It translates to CASSLGRDTQYF.